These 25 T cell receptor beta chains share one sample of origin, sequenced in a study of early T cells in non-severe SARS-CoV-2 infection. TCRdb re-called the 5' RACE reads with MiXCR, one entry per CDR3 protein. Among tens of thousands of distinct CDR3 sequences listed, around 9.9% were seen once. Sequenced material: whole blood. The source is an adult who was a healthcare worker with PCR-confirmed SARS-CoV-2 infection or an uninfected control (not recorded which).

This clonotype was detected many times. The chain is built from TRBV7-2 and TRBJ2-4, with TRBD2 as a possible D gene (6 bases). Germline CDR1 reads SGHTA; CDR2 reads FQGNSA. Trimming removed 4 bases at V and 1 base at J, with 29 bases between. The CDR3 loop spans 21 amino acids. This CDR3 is CASSSLLGGRKLWRAKNIQYF. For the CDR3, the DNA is TGTGCCAGCAGCTCCTTATTGGGGGGACGAAAGCTATGGAGGGCCAAAAACATTCAGTACTTC.

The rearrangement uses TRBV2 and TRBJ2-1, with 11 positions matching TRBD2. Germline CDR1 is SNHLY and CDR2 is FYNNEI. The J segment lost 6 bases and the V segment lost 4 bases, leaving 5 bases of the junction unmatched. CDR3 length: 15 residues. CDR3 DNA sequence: TGTGCCAGCAGTGGACTAGCGGGAATCGCCAATGAGCAGTTCTTC. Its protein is CASSGLAGIANEQFF.

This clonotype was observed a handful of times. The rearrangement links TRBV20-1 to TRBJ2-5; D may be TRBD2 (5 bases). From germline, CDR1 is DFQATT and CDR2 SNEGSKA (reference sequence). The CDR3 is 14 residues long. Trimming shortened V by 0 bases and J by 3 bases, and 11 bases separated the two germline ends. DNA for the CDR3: TGCAGTGCTAGAGATCAGTCGGGGAAAGAGACCCAGTACTTC. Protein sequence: CSARDQSGKETQYF.

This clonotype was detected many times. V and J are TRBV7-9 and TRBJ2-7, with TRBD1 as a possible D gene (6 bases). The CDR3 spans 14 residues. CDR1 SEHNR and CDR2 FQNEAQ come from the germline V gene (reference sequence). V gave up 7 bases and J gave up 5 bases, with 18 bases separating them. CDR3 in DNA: TGTGCCAGCACCCTGGGGGCAGGGAACCACGAGCAGTACTTC. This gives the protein CASTLGAGNHEQYF.

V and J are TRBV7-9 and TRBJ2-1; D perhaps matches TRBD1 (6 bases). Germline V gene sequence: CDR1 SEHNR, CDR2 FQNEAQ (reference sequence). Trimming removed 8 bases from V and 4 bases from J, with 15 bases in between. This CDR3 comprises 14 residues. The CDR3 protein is CASRSTGKYNEQFF. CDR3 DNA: TGTGCCAGCCGATCTACAGGGAAATACAATGAGCAGTTCTTC.

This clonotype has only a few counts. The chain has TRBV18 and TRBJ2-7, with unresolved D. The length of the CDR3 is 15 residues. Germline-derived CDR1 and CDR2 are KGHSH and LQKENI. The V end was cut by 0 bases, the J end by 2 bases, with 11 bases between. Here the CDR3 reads CASSPPSRAPYEQYF. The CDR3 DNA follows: TGTGCCAGCTCACCACCCAGTCGGGCGCCCTACGAGCAGTACTTC.

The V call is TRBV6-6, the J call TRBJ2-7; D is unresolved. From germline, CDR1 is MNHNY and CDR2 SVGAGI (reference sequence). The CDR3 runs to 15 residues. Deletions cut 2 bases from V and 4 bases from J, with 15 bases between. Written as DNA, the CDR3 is TGTGCCAGCAGTTACGACGCGTTTTGGGCGTACGAGCAGTACTTC. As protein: CASSYDAFWAYEQYF.

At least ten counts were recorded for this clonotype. This CDR3 reads CASSLSGLAGRNEQFF. DNA of the CDR3: TGCGCCAGCAGCCTCAGCGGACTAGCGGGGAGGAATGAGCAGTTCTTC. The chain carries TRBV5-1 and TRBJ2-1; 12 positions agree with TRBD2. The ends lost 4 bases at V and 7 bases at J; junction bases unmatched: 9. The germline gives CDR1 SGHRS, CDR2 YFSETQ. The CDR3 spans 16 residues.

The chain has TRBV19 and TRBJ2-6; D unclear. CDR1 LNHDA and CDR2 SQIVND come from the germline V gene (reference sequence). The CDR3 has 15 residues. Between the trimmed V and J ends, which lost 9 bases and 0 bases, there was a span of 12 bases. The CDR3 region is CASNPQRSGANVLTF. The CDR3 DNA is TGTGCCAGCAATCCACAGCGCTCTGGGGCCAACGTCCTGACTTTC.

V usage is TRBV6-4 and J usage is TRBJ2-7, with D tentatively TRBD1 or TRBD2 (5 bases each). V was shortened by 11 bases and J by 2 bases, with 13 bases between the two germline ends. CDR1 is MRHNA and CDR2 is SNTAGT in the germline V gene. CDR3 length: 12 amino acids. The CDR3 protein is CARRGGPYEQYF. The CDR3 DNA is TGTGCCCGAAGGGGCGGGCCCTACGAGCAGTACTTC.

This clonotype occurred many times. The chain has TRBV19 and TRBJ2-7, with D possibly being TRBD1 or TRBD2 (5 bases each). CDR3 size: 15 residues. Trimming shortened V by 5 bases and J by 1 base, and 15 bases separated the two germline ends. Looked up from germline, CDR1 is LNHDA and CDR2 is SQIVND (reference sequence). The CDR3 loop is CASSASGTGSYEQYF. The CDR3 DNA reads TGTGCCAGTAGTGCGTCCGGGACCGGGTCCTACGAGCAGTACTTC.

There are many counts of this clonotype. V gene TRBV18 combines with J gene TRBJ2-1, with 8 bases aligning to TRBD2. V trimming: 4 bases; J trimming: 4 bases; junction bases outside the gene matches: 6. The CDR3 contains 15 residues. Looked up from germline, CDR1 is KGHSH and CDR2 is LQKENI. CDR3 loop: CASSHGLAGYNEQFF. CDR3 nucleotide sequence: TGTGCCAGCTCACACGGACTAGCAGGATACAATGAGCAGTTCTTC. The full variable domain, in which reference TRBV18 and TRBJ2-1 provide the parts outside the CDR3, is NAGVMQNPRHLVRRRGQEARLRCSPMKGHSHVYWYRQLPEEGLKFMVYLQKENIIDESGMPKERFSAEFPKEGPSILRIQQVVRGDSAAYFCASSHGLAGYNEQFFGPGTRLTVL.

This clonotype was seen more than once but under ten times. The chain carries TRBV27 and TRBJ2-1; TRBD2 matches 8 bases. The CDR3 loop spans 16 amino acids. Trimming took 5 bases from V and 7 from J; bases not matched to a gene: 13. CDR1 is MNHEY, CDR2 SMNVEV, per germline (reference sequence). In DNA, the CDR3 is TGTGCCAGCAGTCCACCGGGACTAGTTTCGGGGAATGAGCAGTTCTTC. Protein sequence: CASSPPGLVSGNEQFF.

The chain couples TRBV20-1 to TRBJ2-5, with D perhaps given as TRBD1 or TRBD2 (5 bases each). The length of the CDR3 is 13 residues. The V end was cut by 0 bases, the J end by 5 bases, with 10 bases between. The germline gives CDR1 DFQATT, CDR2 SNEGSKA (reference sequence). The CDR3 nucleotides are TGCAGTGCTAGAGATTCAGGGAGTGAGACCCAGTACTTC. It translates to CSARDSGSETQYF.

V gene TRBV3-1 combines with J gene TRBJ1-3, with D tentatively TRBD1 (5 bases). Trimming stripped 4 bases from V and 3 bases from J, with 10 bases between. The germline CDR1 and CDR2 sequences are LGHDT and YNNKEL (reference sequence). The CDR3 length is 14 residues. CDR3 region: CASSLQGGGNTIYF. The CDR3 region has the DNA TGTGCCAGCAGCCTCCAGGGAGGTGGAAACACCATATATTTT.

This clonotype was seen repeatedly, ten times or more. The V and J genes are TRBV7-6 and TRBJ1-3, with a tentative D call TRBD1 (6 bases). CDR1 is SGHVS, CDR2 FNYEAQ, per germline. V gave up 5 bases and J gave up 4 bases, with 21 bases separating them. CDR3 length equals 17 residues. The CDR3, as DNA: TGTGCCAGCAGCGCCTCAAGGGGGAGAGGAGAGGGAAACACCATATATTTT. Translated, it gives CASSASRGRGEGNTIYF.

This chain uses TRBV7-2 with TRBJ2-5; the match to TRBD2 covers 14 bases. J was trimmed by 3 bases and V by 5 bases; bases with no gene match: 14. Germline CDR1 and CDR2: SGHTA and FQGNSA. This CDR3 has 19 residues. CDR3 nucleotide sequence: TGTGCCAGCAGCACCCCCCCGGGACTAGCGGGAGTGACAAAAGAGACCCAGTACTTC. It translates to CASSTPPGLAGVTKETQYF.

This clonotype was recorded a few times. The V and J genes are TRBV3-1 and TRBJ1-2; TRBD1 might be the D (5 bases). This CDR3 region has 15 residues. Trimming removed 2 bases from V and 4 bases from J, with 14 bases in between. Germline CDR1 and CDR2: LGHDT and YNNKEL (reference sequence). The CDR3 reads CASSQYGQGAYGYTF. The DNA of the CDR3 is TGTGCCAGCAGCCAATATGGACAAGGCGCCTATGGCTACACCTTC. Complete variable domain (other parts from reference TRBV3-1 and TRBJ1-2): DTAVSQTPKYLVTQMGNDKSIKCEQNLGHDTMYWYKQDSKKFLKIMFSYNNKELIINETVPNRFSPKSPDKAHLNLHINSLELGDSAVYFCASSQYGQGAYGYTFGSGTRLTVV.

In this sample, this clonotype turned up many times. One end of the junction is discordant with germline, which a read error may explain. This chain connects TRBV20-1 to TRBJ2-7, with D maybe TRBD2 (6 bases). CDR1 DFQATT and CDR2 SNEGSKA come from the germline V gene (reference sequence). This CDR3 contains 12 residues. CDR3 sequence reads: CSADRDSNEQYF. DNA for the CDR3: TGCAGTGCTGACCGGGACTCCAACGAGCAGTACTTC.

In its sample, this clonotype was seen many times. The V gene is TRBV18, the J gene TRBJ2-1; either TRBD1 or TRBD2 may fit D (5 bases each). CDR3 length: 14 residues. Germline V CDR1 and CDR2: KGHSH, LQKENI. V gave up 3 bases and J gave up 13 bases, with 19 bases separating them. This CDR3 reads CASSPTGTERRQFF. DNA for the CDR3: TGTGCCAGCTCACCCACGGGGACGGAAAGGAGACAGTTCTTC.

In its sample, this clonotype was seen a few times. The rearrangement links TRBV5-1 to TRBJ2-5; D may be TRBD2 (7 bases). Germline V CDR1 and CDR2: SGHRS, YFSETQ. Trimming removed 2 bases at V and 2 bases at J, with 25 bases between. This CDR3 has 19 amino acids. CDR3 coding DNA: TGCGCCAGCAGCTTCCGAGGGCGGGGGCCCCGGGCCACGCAAGAGACCCAGTACTTC. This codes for CASSFRGRGPRATQETQYF.

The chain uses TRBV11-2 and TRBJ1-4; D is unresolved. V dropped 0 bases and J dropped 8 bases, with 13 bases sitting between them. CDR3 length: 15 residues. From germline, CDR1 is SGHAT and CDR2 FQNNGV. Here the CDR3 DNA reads TGTGCCAGCAGCTTAGATCGTAGTAGGAAAGAAAAACTGTTTTTT. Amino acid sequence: CASSLDRSRKEKLFF.

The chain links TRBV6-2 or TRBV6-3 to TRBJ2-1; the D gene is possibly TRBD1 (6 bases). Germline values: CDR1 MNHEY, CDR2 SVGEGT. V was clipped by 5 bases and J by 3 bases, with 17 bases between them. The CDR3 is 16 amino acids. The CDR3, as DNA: TGTGCCAGCAGTGGCCGCCAGGGGAAAGGCTACAATGAGCAGTTCTTC. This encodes CASSGRQGKGYNEQFF.

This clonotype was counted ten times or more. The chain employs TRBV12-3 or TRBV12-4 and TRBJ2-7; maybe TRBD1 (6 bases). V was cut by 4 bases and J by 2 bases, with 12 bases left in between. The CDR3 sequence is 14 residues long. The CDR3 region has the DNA TGTGCCAGCAGTTGGACAGCGCAAACCTACGAGCAGTACTTC. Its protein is CASSWTAQTYEQYF.

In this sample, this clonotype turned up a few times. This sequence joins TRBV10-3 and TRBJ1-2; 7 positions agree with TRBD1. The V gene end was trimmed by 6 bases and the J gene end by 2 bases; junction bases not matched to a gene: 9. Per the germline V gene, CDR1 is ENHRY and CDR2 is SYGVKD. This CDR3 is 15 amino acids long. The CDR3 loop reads CAIRDAPRGNYGYTF. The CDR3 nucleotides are TGTGCCATCAGGGACGCCCCCAGGGGGAACTATGGCTACACCTTC.